Below, one TCR beta chain is given with its context. Its antigen is currently unknown. The V end lost 3 bases, the J end lost 6 bases, and 17 bases lay between the germline ends. Germline CDR1 is LNHDA and CDR2 is SQIVND (reference sequence). The CDR3 runs to 15 residues. PCR amplification relied on 60 Vbeta primers (plus 13 Jbeta primers). Sequencing was performed with immunoSEQ multiplex PCR; in TCRdb, only in-frame clones are kept and a portion is missing. The sample has around 150,000 clones; 80% to 90% are singletons. This entry comes from a study of cytomegalovirus exposure and HLA in healthy donors. Study conclusions and caveats: In a later analysis, specific HLA alleles were associated with over 15,000 TCR beta sequences at a 0.05 false discovery rate. Roughly uniform depth of sequencing across donors was assumed in presence/absence analyses. Differences between HLA loci emerged in a later analysis of TCR association rates, with DRB1 most and HLA-C fewest. Accounts indicate the classifier identified cytomegalovirus status with strong specificity and sensitivity.

The sample was PBMCs. This sequence joins TRBV19 and TRBJ2-5; maybe TRBD1 (5 bases). The receptor's source is a man aged 18 to 29 in good health and CMV-seropositive. CDR3 bases: TGTGCCAGTAGTATTAGATTCAGGGATGGAAAGACCCAGTACTTC. Translation: CASSIRFRDGKTQYF.